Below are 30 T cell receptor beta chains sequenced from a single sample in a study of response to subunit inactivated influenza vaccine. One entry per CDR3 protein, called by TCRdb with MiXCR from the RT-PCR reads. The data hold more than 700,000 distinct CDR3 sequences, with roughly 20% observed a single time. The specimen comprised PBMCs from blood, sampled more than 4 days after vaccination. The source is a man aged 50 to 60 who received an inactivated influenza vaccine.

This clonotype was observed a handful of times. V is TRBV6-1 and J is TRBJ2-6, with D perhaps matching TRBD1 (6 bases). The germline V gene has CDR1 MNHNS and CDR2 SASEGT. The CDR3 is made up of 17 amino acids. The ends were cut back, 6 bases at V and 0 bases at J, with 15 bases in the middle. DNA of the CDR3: TGTGCCAGCAGGCCGGGTCGGACAGTCTCTGGGGCCAACGTCCTGACTTTC. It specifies CASRPGRTVSGANVLTF.

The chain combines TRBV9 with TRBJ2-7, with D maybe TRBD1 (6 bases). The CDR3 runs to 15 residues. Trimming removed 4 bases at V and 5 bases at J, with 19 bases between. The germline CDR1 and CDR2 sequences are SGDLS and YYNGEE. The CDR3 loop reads CASSPTTTTGDEQYF. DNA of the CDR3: TGTGCCAGCAGCCCGACCACGACGACAGGAGACGAGCAGTACTTC.

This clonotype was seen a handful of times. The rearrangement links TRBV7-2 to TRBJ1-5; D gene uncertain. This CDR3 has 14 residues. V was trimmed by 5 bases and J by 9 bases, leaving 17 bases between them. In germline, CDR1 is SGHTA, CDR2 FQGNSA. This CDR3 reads CASSLTPRAAPQHF. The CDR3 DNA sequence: TGTGCCAGCAGCCTAACCCCGCGGGCGGCGCCCCAGCATTTT.

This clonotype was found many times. CDR3 loop: CASSPFSYEQYF. The CDR3 DNA follows: TGTGCCAGCAGCCCGTTCTCCTACGAGCAGTACTTC. V is TRBV7-2 and J is TRBJ2-7; no firm D call. The V gene's germline CDR1 is SGHTA and CDR2 FQGNSA. Trimming took 5 bases from V and 0 from J, leaving 5 bases between them. CDR3 length: 12 residues.

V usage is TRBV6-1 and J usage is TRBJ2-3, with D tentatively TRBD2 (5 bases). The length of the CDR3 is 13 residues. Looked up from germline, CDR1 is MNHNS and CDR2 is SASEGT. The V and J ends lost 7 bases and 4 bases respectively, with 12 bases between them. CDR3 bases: TGTGCCAGCACCGGGATCATCGCAGATACGCAGTATTTT. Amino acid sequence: CASTGIIADTQYF.

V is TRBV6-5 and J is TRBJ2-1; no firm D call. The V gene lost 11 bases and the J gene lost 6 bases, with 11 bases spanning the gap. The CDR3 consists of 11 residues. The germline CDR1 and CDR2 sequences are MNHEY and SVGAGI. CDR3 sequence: CAGSFGNEQFF. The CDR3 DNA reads TGTGCCGGTAGCTTTGGCAATGAGCAGTTCTTC.

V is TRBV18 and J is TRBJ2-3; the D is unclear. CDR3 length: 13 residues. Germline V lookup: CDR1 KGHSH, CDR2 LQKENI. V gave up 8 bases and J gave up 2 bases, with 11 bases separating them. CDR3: CASALELTDTQYF. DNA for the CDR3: TGTGCCAGCGCTCTGGAGCTCACAGATACGCAGTATTTT.

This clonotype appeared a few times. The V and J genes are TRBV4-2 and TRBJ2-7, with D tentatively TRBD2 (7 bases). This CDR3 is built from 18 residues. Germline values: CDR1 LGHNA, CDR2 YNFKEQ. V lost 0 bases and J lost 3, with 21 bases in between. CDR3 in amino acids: CASSQDWASGTQYYEQYF. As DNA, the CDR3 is TGTGCCAGCAGCCAAGATTGGGCAAGCGGGACACAGTACTACGAGCAGTACTTC.

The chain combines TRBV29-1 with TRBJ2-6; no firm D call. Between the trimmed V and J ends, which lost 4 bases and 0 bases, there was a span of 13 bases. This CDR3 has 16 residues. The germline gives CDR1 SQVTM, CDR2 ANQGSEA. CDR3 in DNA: TGCAGCGTTGTCCAAGGAAGGGACTCTGGGGCCAACGTCCTGACTTTC. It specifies CSVVQGRDSGANVLTF.

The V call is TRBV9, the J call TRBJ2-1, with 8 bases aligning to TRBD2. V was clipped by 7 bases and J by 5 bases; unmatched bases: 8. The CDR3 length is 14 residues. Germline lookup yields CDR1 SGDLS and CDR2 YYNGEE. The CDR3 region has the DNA TGTGCCAGCGGAAGACTAGCGTTGAACAATGAGCAGTTCTTC. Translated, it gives CASGRLALNNEQFF.

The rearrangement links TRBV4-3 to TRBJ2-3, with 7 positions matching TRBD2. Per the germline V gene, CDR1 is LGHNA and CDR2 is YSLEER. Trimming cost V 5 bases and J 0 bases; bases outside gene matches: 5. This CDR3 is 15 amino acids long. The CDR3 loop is CASSKASGSTDTQYF. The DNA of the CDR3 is TGCGCCAGCAGCAAAGCTAGCGGTAGCACAGATACGCAGTATTTT.

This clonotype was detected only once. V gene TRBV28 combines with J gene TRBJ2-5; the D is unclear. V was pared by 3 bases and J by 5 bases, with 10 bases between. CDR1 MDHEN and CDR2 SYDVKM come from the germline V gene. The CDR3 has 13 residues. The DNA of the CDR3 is TGTGCCAGCAGTTTCCGTAACCGGGAGACCCAGTACTTC. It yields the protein CASSFRNRETQYF.

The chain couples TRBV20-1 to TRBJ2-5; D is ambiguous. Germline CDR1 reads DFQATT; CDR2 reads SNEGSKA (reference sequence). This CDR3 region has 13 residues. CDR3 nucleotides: TGCAGCCCTCTGGGTAACGGCTCCGAGACCCAGTACTTC. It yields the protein CSPLGNGSETQYF.

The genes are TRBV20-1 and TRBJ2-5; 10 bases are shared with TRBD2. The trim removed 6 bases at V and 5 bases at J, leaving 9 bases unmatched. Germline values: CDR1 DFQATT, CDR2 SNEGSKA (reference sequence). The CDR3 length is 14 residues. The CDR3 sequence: CSAKLLAGRETQYF. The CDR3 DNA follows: TGCAGTGCCAAGCTACTAGCGGGACGGGAGACCCAGTACTTC.

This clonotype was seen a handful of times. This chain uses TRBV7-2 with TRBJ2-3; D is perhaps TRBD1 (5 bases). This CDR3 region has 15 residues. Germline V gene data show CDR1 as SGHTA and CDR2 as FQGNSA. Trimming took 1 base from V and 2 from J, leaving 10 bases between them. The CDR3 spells CASSLDRSATDTQYF. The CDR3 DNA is TGTGCCAGCAGCTTAGACAGGAGCGCCACAGATACGCAGTATTTT.

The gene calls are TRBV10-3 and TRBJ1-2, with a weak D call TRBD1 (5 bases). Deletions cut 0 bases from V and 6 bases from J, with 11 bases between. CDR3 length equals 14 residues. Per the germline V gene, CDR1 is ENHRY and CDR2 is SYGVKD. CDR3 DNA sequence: TGTGCCATCAGTGAGTCGCAGACAGTAGATGGCTACACCTTC. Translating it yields CAISESQTVDGYTF.

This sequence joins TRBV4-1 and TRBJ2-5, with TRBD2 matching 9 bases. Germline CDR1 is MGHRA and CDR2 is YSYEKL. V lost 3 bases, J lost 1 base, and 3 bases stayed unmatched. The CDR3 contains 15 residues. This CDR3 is CASSHPTSGQETQYF. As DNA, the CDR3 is TGCGCCAGCAGCCACCCGACTAGCGGCCAAGAGACCCAGTACTTC.

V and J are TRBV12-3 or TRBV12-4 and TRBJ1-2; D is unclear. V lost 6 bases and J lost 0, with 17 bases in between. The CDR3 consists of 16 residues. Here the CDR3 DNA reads TGTGCCAGCAGATCCGTGAGGGCTCCAGCTAACTATGGCTACACCTTC. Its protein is CASRSVRAPANYGYTF.

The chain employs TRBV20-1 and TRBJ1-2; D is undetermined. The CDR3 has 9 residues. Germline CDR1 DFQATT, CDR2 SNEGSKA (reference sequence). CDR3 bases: TGCAGCCCCGGCGGTGGCTACACCTTC. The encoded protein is CSPGGGYTF.

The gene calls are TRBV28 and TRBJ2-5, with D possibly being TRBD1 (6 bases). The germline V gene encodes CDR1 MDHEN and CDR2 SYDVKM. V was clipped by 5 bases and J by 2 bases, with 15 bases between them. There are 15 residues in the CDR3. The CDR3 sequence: CASSPTGQGQETQYF. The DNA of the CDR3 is TGTGCCAGCAGTCCAACAGGGCAGGGACAAGAGACCCAGTACTTC.

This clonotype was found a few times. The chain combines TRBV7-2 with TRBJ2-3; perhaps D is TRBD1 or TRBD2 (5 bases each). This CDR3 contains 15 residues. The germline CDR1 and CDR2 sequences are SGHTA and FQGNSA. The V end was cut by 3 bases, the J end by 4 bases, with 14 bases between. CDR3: CASSFGAVNADTQYF. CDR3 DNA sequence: TGTGCCAGCAGCTTCGGGGCAGTTAACGCAGATACGCAGTATTTT.

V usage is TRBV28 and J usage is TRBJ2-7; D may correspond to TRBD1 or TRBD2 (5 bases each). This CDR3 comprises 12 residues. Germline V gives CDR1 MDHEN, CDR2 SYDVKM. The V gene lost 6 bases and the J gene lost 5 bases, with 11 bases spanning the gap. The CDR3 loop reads CASRERGDEQYF. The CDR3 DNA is TGTGCCAGCAGGGAACGGGGCGACGAGCAGTACTTC.

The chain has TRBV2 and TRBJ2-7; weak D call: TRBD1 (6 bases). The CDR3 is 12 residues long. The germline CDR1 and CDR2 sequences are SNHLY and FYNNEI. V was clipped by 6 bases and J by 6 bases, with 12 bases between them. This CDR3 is CASRVAGAEQYF. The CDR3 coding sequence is TGTGCCAGCAGGGTCGCAGGGGCCGAGCAGTACTTC.

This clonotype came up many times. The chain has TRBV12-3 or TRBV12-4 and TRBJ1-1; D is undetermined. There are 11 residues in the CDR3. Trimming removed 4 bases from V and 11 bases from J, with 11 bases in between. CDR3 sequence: CASSSRTEAFF. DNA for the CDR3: TGTGCCAGCAGTTCCCGGACGGAGGCTTTCTTT.

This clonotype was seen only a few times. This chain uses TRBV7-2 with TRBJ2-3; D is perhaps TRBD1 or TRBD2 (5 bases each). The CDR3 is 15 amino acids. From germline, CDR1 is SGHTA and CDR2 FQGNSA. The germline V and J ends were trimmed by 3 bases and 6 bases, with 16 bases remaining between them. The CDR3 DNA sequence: TGTGCCAGCAGCTTGATGGGGTTGGGGGTGGATACGCAGTATTTT. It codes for CASSLMGLGVDTQYF.

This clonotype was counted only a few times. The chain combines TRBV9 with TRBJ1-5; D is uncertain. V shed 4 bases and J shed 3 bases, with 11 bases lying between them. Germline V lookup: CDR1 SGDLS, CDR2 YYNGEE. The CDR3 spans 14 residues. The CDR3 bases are TGTGCCAGCAGCCCCAGAGAGACCAATCAGCCCCAGCATTTT. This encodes CASSPRETNQPQHF.

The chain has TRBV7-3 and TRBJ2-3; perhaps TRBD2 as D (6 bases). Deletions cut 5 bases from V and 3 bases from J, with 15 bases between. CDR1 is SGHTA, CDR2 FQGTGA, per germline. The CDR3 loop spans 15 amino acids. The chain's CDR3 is CASSPRDSGTDTQYF. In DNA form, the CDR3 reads TGTGCCAGCAGCCCTAGGGACTCGGGAACAGATACGCAGTATTTT.

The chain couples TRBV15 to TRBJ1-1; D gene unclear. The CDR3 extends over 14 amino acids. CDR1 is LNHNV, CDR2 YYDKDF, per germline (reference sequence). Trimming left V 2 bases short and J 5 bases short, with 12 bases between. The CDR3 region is CATSRLGPETEAFF. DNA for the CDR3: TGTGCCACCAGCAGACTGGGCCCGGAAACTGAAGCTTTCTTT.

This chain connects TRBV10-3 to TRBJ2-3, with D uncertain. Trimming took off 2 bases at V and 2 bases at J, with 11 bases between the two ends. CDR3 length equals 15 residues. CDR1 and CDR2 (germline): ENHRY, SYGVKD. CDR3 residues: CAISEHTTLTDTQYF. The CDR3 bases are TGTGCCATCAGTGAGCACACCACGCTCACAGATACGCAGTATTTT.

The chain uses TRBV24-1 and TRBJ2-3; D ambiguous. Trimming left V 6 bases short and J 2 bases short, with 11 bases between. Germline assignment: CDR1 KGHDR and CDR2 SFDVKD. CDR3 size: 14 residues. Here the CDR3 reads CATSLDPSTDTQYF. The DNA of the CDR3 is TGTGCCACCAGTTTGGACCCTTCCACAGATACGCAGTATTTT.